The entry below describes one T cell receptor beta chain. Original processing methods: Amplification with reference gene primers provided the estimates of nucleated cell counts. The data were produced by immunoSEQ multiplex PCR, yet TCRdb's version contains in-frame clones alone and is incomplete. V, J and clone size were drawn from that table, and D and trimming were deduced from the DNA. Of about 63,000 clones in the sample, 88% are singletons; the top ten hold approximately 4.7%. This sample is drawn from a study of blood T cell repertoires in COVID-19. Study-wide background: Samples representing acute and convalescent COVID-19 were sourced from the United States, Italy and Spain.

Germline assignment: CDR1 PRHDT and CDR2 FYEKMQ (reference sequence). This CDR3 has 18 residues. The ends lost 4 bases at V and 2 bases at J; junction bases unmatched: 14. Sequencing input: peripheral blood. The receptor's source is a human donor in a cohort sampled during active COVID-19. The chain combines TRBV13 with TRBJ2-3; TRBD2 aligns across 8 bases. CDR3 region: CASSYLGLAGRNTDTQYF. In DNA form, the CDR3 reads TGTGCCAGCAGCTACCTAGGGCTAGCGGGTAGAAACACAGATACGCAGTATTTT.